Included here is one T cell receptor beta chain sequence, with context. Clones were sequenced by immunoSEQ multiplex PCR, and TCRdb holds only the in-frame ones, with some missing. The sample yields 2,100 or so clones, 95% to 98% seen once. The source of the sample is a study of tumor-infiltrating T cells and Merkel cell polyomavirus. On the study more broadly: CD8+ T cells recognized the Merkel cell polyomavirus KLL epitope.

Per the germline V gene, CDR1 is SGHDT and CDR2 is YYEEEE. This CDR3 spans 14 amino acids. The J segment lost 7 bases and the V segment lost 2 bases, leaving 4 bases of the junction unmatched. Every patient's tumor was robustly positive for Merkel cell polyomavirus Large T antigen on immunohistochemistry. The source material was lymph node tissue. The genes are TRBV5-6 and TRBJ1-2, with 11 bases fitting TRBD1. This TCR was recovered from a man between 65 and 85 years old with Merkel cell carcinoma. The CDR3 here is CASSLGQGARGYTF. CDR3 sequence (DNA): TGTGCCAGCAGCTTAGGACAGGGGGCTCGTGGCTACACCTTC.